The TCR beta chain under discussion was sequenced for a study of blood T cell repertoires in COVID-19. As processed by the authors: Amplification of reference gene primers provided the estimated nucleated cell counts. TCRdb's table, derived via immunoSEQ multiplex PCR, lists solely in-frame clones and lacks some. Clonal size and the V and J genes are those of that table, whereas D and trimming came from the DNA. The top ten hold 8.5% to 14% of the sample, which has some 76,000 clones, approximately 80% seen once. The CDR3 covers 14 residues. The V and J ends lost 3 bases and 1 base respectively, with 9 bases between them. Germline-derived CDR1 and CDR2 are KGHSH and LQKENI. This clone came up a few times.

The specimen sequenced was peripheral blood. The receptor comes from a man between 50 and 59 years old with acute or convalescent COVID-19. The V call is TRBV18, the J call TRBJ1-1; no firm D call. The CDR3 is CASSPRLWNTEAFF. The CDR3 DNA is TGTGCCAGCTCACCTCGACTCTGGAACACTGAAGCTTTCTTT. The full variable domain, rest sourced from reference TRBV18 and TRBJ1-1, is NAGVMQNPRHLVRRRGQEARLRCSPMKGHSHVYWYRQLPEEGLKFMVYLQKENIIDESGMPKERFSAEFPKEGPSILRIQQVVRGDSAAYFCASSPRLWNTEAFFGQGTRLTVV.